This T cell receptor beta chain was found in a study of human T cells and chemical hapten exposure. Before extraction, the whole blood was not fractionated, and total RNA was taken from it. Individual cDNA molecules had unique molecular identifiers attached to them by the library. MiXCR, run by TCRdb on the 5' RACE reads, gives a single entry per CDR3 protein. In the table there are tens of thousands of distinct CDR3 sequences, approximately 8% of which are singletons. The study, taken as a whole, reports: Sensitizing to DPC left TCRs with a frequency above 1 in 1000 unaltered.

The trim removed 5 bases at V and 7 bases at J, leaving 14 bases unmatched. Germline-derived CDR1 and CDR2 are MNHEY and SMNVEV (reference sequence). CDR3 length: 16 residues. In regard to this clonotype: Its antigen is unidentified.

The origin of this receptor is a male donor in good health. The rearrangement links TRBV27 to TRBJ2-1; 7 bases line up with TRBD1. This chain's CDR3 is CASSPSARGSGNEQFF. DNA for the CDR3: TGTGCCAGCAGTCCCTCCGCCAGGGGGTCGGGGAATGAGCAGTTCTTC.